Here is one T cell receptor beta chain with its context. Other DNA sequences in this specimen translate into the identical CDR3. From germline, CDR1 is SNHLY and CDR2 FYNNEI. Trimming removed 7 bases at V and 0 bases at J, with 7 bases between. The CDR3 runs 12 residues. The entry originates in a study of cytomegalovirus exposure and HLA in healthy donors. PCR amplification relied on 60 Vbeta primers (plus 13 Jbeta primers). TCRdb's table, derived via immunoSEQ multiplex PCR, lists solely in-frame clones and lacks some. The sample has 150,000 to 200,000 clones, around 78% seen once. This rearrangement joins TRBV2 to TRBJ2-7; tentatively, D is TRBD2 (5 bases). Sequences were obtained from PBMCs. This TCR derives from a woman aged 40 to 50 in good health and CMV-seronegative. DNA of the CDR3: TGTGCCAGCAACCGGGACTCCTACGAGCAGTACTTC. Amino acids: CASNRDSYEQYF.